These 5 T cell receptor beta chains were all obtained from the same sample, sequenced in a study of blood T cell dynamics during melanoma immunotherapy. Profiled with immunoSEQ multiplex PCR; TCRdb holds only in-frame clones, not every one. Here the sample spans some 4,300 clones, 60% to 85% being singletons. As for time point: week 3, after first cycle of checkpoint inhibitor. Sequenced here: blood, sampled from a patient treated with checkpoint blockade. These receptor sequences come from a human donor with melanoma.

Here the CDR3 DNA reads TGCAGTGCTAGCCCCCCCGTAGCTTTCTTT. Translating it yields CSASPPVAFF. This chain uses TRBV20-1 with TRBJ1-1; no clear D gene. The germline V gene encodes CDR1 DFQATT and CDR2 SNEGSKA (reference sequence). V gave up 3 bases and J gave up 10 bases, with 9 bases separating them. CDR3 length equals 10 residues.

This clone was recorded once. The V gene is TRBV21-1, the J gene TRBJ2-7; TRBD1 reflects the table's D call only, with no check against the DNA. TRBV21-1 has pseudogene status. The CDR3 is 14 residues long. The CDR3 loop is CASSLVGGTGEQYF. The DNA of the CDR3 is TGTGCCAGCAGCTTAGTAGGGGGAACTGGCGAGCAGTACTTC.

The chain uses TRBV7-2 and TRBJ1-3; a weak D match, TRBD1 (5 bases). The CDR3 consists of 16 residues. Germline values: CDR1 SGHTA, CDR2 FQGNSA. V was clipped by 1 base and J by 4 bases, with 14 bases between them. In nucleotides, the CDR3 is TGTGCCAGCAGCTTAGGTCGGAAACCAGGGGGAAACACCATATATTTT. Translation: CASSLGRKPGGNTIYF.

This clone has just one count. V is TRBV7-8 and J is TRBJ1-2, with TRBD1 matching 9 bases. Trimming took 3 bases from V and 5 from J; bases not matched to a gene: 4. This CDR3 contains 14 residues. The germline CDR1 and CDR2 sequences are SGHVS and FQNEAQ. As DNA, the CDR3 is TGTGCCAGCAGCTTTGGGACAGGGATTTATGGCTACACCTTC. Residues: CASSFGTGIYGYTF.

The chain links TRBV18 to TRBJ1-4, with no clear D. Trimming took off 1 base at V and 1 base at J, with 16 bases between the two ends. The CDR3 is made up of 18 amino acids. Germline CDR1 reads KGHSH; CDR2 reads LQKENI. The CDR3 DNA follows: TGTGCCAGCTCACCACGGGAAATCGACTTAGGAACTAATGAAAAACTGTTTTTT. Its protein is CASSPREIDLGTNEKLFF.